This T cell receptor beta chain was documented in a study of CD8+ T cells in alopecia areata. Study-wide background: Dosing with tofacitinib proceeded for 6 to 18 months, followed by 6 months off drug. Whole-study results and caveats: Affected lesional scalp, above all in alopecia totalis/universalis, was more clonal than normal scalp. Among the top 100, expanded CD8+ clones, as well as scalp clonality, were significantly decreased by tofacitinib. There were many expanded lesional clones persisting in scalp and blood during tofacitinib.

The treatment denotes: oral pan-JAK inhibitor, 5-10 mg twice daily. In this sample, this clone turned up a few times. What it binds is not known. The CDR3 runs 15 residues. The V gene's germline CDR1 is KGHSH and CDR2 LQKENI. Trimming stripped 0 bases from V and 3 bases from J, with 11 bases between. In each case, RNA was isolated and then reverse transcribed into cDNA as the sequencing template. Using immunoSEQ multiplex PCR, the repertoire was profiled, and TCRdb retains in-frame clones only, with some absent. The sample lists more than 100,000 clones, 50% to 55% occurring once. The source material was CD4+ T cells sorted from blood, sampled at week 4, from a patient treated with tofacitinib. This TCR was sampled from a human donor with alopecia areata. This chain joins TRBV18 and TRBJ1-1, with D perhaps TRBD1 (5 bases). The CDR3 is CASSPPSTGHTEAFF. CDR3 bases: TGTGCCAGCTCACCACCGTCGACGGGGCACACTGAAGCTTTCTTT.